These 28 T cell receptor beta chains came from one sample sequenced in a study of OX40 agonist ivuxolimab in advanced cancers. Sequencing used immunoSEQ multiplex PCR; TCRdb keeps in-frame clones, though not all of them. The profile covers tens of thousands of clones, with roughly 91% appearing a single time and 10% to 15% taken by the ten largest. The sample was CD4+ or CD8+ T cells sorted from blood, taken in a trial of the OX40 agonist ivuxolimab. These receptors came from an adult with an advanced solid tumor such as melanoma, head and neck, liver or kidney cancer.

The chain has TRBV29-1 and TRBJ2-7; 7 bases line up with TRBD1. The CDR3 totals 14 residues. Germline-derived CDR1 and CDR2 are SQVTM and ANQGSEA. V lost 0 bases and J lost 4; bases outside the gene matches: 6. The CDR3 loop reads CSVEDSARGYEQYF. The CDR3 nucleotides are TGCAGCGTTGAAGATTCGGCCAGGGGGTACGAGCAGTACTTC.

CDR3 protein: CASSLSALAGITDTQYF. The CDR3 DNA reads as TGTGCCAGCAGCTTAAGTGCACTAGCGGGAATTACAGATACGCAGTATTTT. This chain uses TRBV7-3 with TRBJ2-3, with 10 bases aligning to TRBD2. CDR3 size: 17 residues. V shed 1 base, J shed 3 bases, and the junction held 7 bases outside the gene matches. Germline V gene lookup returns CDR1 SGHTA and CDR2 FQGTGA.

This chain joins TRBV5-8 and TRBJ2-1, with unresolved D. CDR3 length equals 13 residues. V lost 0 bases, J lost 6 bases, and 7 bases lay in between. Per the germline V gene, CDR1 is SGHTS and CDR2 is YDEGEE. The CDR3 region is CASSLVQANEQFF. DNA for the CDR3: TGTGCCAGCAGCTTGGTGCAGGCCAATGAGCAGTTCTTC.

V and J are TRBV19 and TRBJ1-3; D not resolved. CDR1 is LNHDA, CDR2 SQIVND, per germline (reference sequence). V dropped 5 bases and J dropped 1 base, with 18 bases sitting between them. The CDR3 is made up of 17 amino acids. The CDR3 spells CASSLIYRATSGNTIYF. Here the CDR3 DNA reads TGTGCCAGTAGTCTGATATACCGGGCCACGTCTGGAAACACCATATATTTT.

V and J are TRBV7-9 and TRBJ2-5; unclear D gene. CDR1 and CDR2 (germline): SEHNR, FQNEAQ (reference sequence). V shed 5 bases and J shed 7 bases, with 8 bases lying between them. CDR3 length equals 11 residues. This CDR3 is CASSPGGTQYF. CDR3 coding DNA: TGTGCCAGCAGCCCCGGTGGGACCCAGTACTTC.

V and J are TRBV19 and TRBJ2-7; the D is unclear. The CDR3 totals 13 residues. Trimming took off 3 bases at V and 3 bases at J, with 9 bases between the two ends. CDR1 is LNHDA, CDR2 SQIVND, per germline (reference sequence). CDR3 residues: CASSMVDGYEQYF. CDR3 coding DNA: TGTGCCAGTAGTATGGTCGACGGCTACGAGCAGTACTTC. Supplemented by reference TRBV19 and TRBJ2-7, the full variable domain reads DGGITQSPKYLFRKEGQNVTLSCEQNLNHDAMYWYRQDPGQGLRLIYYSQIVNDFQKGDIAEGYSVSREKKESFPLTVTSAQKNPTAFYLCASSMVDGYEQYFGPGTRLTVT.

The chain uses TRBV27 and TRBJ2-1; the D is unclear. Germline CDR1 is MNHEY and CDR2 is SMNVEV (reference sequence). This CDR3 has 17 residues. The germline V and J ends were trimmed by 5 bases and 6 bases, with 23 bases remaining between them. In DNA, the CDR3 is TGTGCCAGCAGTCCTCCCACCCCAGCGTCCGAATTCAATGAGCAGTTCTTC. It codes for CASSPPTPASEFNEQFF.

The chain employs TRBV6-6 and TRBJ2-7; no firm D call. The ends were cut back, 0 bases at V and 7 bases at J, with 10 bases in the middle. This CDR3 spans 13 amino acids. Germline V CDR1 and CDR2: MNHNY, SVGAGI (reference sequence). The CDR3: CASSYSASGEQYF. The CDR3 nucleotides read TGTGCCAGCAGTTACTCCGCCTCTGGGGAGCAGTACTTC.

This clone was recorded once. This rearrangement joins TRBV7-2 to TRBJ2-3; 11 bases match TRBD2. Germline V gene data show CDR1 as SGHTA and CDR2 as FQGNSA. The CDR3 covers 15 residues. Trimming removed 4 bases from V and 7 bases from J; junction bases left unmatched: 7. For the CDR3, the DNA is TGTGCCAGCAGCTACACTAGCGGGAGTCGATATACGCAGTATTTT. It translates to CASSYTSGSRYTQYF.

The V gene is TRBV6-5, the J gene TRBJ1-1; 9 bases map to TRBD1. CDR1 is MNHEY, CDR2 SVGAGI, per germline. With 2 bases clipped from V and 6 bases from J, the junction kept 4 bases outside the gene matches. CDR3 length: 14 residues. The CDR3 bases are TGTGCCAGCAGTTACGGGACAGGGACTCCTGAAGCTTTCTTT. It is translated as CASSYGTGTPEAFF.

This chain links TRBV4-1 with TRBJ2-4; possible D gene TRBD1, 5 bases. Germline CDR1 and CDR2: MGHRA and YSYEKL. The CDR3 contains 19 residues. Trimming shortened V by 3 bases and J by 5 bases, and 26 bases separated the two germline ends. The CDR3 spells CASSHLYVGHKKGENIQYF. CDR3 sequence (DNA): TGCGCCAGCAGCCACCTGTATGTCGGACATAAGAAAGGGGAAAACATTCAGTACTTC.

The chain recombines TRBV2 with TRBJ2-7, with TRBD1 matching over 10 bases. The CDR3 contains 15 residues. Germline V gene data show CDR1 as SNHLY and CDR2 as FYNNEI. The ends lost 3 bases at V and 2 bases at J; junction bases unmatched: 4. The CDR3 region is CASSDTGQGTYEQYF. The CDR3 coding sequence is TGTGCCAGCAGTGACACGGGACAGGGGACCTACGAGCAGTACTTC.

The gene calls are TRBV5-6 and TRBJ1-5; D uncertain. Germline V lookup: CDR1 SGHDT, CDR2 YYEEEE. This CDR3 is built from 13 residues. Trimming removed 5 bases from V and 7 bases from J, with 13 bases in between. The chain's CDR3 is CASRPDPIQPQHF. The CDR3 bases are TGTGCCAGCAGACCCGACCCAATCCAGCCCCAGCATTTT.

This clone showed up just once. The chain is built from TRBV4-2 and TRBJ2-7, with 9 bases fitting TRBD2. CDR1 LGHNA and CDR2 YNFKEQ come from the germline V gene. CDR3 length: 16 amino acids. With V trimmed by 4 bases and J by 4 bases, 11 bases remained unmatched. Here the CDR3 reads CASSPRTSGSLYEQYF. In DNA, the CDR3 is TGTGCCAGCAGCCCCAGAACTAGCGGGTCTTTATACGAGCAGTACTTC.

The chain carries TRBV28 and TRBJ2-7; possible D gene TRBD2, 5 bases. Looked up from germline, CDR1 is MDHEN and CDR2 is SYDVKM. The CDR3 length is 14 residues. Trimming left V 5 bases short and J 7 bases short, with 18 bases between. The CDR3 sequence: CASSQATGLVEQYF. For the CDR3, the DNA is TGTGCCAGCAGTCAGGCAACGGGGTTGGTGGAGCAGTACTTC.

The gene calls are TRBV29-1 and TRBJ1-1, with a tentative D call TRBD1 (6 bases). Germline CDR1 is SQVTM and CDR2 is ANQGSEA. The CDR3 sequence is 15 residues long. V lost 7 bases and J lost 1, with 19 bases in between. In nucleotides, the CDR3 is TGCAGCGCGATGGGGGGCCAAGGTGCGAACACTGAAGCTTTCTTT. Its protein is CSAMGGQGANTEAFF.

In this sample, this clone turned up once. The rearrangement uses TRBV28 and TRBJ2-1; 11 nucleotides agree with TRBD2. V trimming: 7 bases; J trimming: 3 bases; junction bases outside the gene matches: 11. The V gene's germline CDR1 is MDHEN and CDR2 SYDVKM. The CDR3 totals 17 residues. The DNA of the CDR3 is TGTGCCAGCACTCCTCCCGGGACTAGCGGATTCTACAATGAGCAGTTCTTC. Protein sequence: CASTPPGTSGFYNEQFF.

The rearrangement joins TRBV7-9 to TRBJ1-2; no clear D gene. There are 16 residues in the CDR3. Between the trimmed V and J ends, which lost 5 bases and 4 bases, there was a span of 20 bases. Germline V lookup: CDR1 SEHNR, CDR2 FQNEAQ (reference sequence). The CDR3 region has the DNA TGTGCCAGCAGCCCCCCGGGTCTAAATTCCCCCTATGGCTACACCTTC. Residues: CASSPPGLNSPYGYTF.

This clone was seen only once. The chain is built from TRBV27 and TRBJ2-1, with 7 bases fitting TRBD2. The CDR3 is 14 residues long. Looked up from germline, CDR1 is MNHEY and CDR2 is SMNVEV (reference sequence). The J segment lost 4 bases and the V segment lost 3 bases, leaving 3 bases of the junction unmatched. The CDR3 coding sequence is TGTGCCAGCAGTTTTCAGGGAGGGTACAATGAGCAGTTCTTC. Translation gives CASSFQGGYNEQFF.

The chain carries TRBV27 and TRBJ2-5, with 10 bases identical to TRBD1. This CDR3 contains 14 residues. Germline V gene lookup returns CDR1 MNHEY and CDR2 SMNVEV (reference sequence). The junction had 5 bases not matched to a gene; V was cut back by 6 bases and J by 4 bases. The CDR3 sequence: CASRPTGGLETQYF. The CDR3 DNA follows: TGTGCCAGCAGACCGACAGGGGGCTTAGAGACCCAGTACTTC.

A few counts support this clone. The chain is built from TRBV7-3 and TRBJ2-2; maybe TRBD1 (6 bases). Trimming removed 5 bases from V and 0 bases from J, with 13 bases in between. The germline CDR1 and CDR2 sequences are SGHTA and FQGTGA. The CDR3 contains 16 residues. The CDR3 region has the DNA TGTGCCAGCAGCCGGCCGGGACACACGAACACCGGGGAGCTGTTTTTT. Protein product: CASSRPGHTNTGELFF.

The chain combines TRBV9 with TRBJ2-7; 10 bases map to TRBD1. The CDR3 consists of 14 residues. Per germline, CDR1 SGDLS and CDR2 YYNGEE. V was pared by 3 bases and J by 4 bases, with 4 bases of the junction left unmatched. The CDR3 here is CASSEGTGVYEQYF. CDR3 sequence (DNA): TGTGCCAGCAGCGAAGGGACAGGGGTGTACGAGCAGTACTTC.

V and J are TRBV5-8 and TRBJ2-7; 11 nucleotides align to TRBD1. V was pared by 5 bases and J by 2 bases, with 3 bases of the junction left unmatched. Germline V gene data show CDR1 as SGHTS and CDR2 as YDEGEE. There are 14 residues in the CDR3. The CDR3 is CASRGTGGAYEQYF. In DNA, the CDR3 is TGTGCCAGCAGAGGGACAGGGGGGGCCTACGAGCAGTACTTC.

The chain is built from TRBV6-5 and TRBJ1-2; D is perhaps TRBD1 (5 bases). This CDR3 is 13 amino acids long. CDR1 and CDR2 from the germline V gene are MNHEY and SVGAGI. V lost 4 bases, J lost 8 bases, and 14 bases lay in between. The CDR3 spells CASSWGRSAGYTF. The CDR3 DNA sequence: TGTGCCAGCAGTTGGGGACGGTCCGCGGGCTACACCTTC.

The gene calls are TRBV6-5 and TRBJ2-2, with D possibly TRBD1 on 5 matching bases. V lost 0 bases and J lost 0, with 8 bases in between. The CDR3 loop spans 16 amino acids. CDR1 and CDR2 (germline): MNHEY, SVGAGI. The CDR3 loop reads CASSYSTEANTGELFF. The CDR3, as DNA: TGTGCCAGCAGTTACTCGACAGAAGCGAACACCGGGGAGCTGTTTTTT.

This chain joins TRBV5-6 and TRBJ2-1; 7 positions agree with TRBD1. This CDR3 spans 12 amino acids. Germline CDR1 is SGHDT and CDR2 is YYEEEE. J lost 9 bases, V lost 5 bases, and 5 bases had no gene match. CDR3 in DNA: TGTGCCAGCAGTCCCGACAGGGCTGAGCAGTTCTTC. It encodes CASSPDRAEQFF.

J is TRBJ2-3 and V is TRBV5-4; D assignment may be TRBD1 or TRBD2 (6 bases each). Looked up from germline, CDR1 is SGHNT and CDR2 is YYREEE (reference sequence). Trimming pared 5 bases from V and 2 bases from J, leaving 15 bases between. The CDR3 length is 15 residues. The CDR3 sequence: CASRYGGGPTDTQYF. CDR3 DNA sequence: TGTGCCAGCAGATATGGAGGGGGACCCACAGATACGCAGTATTTT.

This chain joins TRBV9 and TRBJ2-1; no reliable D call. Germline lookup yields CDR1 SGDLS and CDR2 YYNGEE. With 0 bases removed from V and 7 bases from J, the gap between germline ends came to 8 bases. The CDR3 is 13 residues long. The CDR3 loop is CASSVGSGNEQFF. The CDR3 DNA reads TGTGCCAGCAGCGTAGGGTCGGGTAATGAGCAGTTCTTC.